The source of this T cell receptor beta chain is a study of blood T cells in healthy people across ages (dated by TCRdb to between 2014 and 2017). Concerning the study at large: In model experiments, roughly one uniquely barcoded TCR beta cDNA molecule per two T cells was captured by template switching. The donors were split into four age groups: young (average roughly 15 years), middle-aged (about 40), aged (over 55) and long-lived (under 90). The study measured age-related changes in TCR beta repertoire diversity using deep sequencing normalized with unique cDNA molecular identifiers. To avoid experimental bias, donors of different ages were spread randomly across the sequencing lanes. The study analyzed two additional independent replicas of 1 million unique cDNA reads from the same blood draw for two donors, one aged 18 to 30 and one aged 80 or older.

The CDR3 covers 16 residues, taking in both the cysteine and the phenylalanine. The CDR3 DNA has 48 bases and is translated from base 1. Looking up the germline V gene (reference sequence) yields CDR1 LGHDT and CDR2 YNNKEL. A distance of 16 bases separates the germline ends of V and J, which lose 0 bases and 10 bases respectively. Donors were about 36 systemically healthy Caucasian individuals from Russia aged roughly 6 to 95 years. Each donor gave approximately 9.4 milliliters of peripheral blood, drawn into EDTA-treated Vacutainer tubes. Ficoll-Paque density-gradient centrifugation was used to isolate PBMCs, with at least 6.5 million per sample. Trizol reagent was used to extract total RNA from PBMCs, with at least 5.5 micrograms per sample. For every donor, flow cytometry on a PBMC aliquot measured the percentage of naive CD45RAhigh/CD27high T cells. Library preparation employed 5' RACE. Sequencing took place on an Illumina HiSeq 2500. A second PCR of about 7 to 12 cycles was run with a J-beta primer mix and a sample-barcoded 5' primer. Each TCR beta cDNA molecule received a unique molecular identifier from a template-switch 5' adaptor carrying 12 random nucleotides. Each sample yielded at least 3 million CDR3-containing paired-end reads. All of the RNA was converted into first-strand cDNA using the Mint cDNA synthesis kit, with a TRBC-specific oligonucleotide serving as the primer. Following uracil-DNA glycosylase treatment, all cDNA underwent a first 18-cycle PCR with the universal primers M1SS and BC2_uni_R. On the authors' methods: Normalization of each sample was performed by random selection of 1 million high-quality reads, each carrying a distinct molecular identifier. Reads sharing molecular identifiers were discarded rather than binned into consensus sequences. MiTCR, run with a Q25 quality threshold and the strictest error-elimination algorithm, handled CDR3 identification, clonotype clustering and error correction. A nonparametric unseen species model with Euler transformation was used to estimate a lower bound on total TCR beta diversity. TCRdb passed the public sequencing reads through fastp at Q25 and MiXCR, retaining productive beta sequences. Rows are combined by CDR3 protein, so each entry shows the most common genes and DNA. What appears here as the V and J calls and clone size reflects TCRdb's work, not the paper's. The sample profile shows about 730,000 distinct CDR3 sequences; about 42% of them were found once. The ten largest clonotypes hold about 20% of the sample.

This clonotype was seen just once. There is no known antigen for this receptor. Per-base quality was not reported, and no clone a single base away is much larger than it. One read offers little support. The study at large found these results: Because the CMV infection status of the donors was unknown, age-related changes in expanded clonotypes may potentially have been confounded. Compared with the aged group, more naive CD4+ T cells, fewer expanded clones and increased TCR diversity were shown by the long-lived group, suggesting age selection. Observed TCR beta diversity per million T cells fell roughly linearly with age, and a significant reduction was already apparent by age about 38. Estimates of total diversity based on one million sequenced T cells were considered lower bounds and underestimates. Since profiling was done on bulk unsorted PBMCs, naive and antigen-experienced compartments could not be conclusively compared. A strong correlation was found between observed TCR beta diversity and the percentage of naive T cells measured by flow cytometry.

The chain is encoded by TRBV3-1 joined to TRBJ1-6; 6 matching bases give a weak D call of TRBD1. This receptor was identified in a woman aged 55-70 years in good health. The sample taken for sequencing was blood. CDR3 reads: CASSQETGSSTSPLHF. The sequenced DNA is TGTGCCAGCAGCCAAGAAACAGGGTCGAGCACCTCACCCCTCCACTTT. Extended through the reference TRBV3-1 and TRBJ1-6 proteins, this CDR3 yields the full variable domain: DTAVSQTPKYLVTQMGNDKSIKCEQNLGHDTMYWYKQDSKKFLKIMFSYNNKELIINETVPNRFSPKSPDKAHLNLHINSLELGDSAVYFCASSQETGSSTSPLHFGNGTRLTVT.